These T cell receptor beta chains were read from a single sample in a study of radiotherapy plus CTLA-4 blockade in lung cancer. Method: immunoSEQ multiplex PCR; TCRdb's copy keeps in-frame clones and lacks some. The repertoire consists of some 50,000 clones, with 70% to 85% occurring once and the leading ten covering about 2.9%. The sample was peripheral blood, taken from a patient treated with radiotherapy plus ipilimumab. These receptors were taken from a human donor with non-small cell lung cancer who had a partial response to radiotherapy plus ipilimumab. The CDR3 runs from the conserved cysteine through the conserved F or W. The order of the fields is CDR3 length, V gene, J gene, D gene, clone size, CDR3 protein, CDR3 DNA. A D gene is named only where the DNA matches it firmly. Some rows mark clone size as missing; the rest say once, few, many or name a class of expanded clone.

len: 16; v_gene: TRBV13; j_gene: TRBJ2-5; d_gene: -; abundance: -; CDR3aa: CASSSRLLIGPGTQYF; CDR3nt: TGTGCCAGCAGCTCAAGACTATTGATAGGTCCCGGGACCCAGTACTTC
len: 14; v_gene: TRBV19; j_gene: TRBJ2-7; d_gene: -; abundance: -; CDR3aa: CASKRTTSSYEQYF; CDR3nt: TGTGCCAGTAAGAGGACAACGAGCTCCTACGAGCAGTACTTC
len: 15; v_gene: TRBV14; j_gene: TRBJ2-7; d_gene: -; abundance: -; CDR3aa: CASSQDLGTSYEQYF; CDR3nt: TGTGCCAGCAGCCAAGATTTGGGCACCTCCTACGAGCAGTACTTC
len: 15; v_gene: TRBV6-1; j_gene: TRBJ1-4; d_gene: -; abundance: few; CDR3aa: CASMTGNRENEKLFF; CDR3nt: TGTGCCAGCATGACGGGGAACAGGGAGAATGAAAAACTGTTTTTT
len: 14; v_gene: TRBV7-9; j_gene: TRBJ1-3; d_gene: -; abundance: -; CDR3aa: CASSFELTGNTIYF; CDR3nt: TGTGCCAGCAGCTTCGAACTTACCGGAAACACCATATATTTT
len: 16; v_gene: TRBV5-6; j_gene: TRBJ1-3; d_gene: TRBD1; abundance: -; CDR3aa: CASSLAEGALGNTIYF; CDR3nt: TGTGCCAGCAGCTTGGCGGAGGGGGCGCTGGGAAACACCATATATTTT
len: 16; v_gene: TRBV18; j_gene: TRBJ2-3; d_gene: TRBD2; abundance: -; CDR3aa: CASSPPSGGLTDTQYF; CDR3nt: TGTGCCAGCTCACCACCTAGCGGGGGACTCACAGATACGCAGTATTTT
len: 13; v_gene: TRBV6-5; j_gene: TRBJ1-1; d_gene: -; abundance: -; CDR3aa: CASRETVNTEAFF; CDR3nt: TGTGCCAGCAGGGAGACAGTGAACACTGAAGCTTTCTTT
len: 14; v_gene: TRBV6-1; j_gene: TRBJ2-7; d_gene: TRBD1; abundance: -; CDR3aa: CASSMDRGYNEQYF; CDR3nt: TGTGCCAGCAGCATGGACAGGGGGTACAACGAGCAGTACTTC
len: 17; v_gene: TRBV19; j_gene: TRBJ1-5; d_gene: TRBD1; abundance: -; CDR3aa: CASSTTTGKVGNQPQHF; CDR3nt: TGTGCCAGTAGTACCACGACAGGGAAGGTTGGCAATCAGCCCCAGCATTTT
len: 16; v_gene: TRBV6-5; j_gene: TRBJ1-6; d_gene: -; abundance: -; CDR3aa: CASSYSSSFYNSPLHF; CDR3nt: TGTGCCAGCAGTTACTCTAGCAGCTTCTATAATTCACCCCTCCACTTT
len: 16; v_gene: TRBV7-2; j_gene: TRBJ2-2; d_gene: TRBD2; abundance: -; CDR3aa: CASSPGLAAYTGELFF; CDR3nt: TGTGCCAGCAGCCCGGGACTAGCAGCCTACACCGGGGAGCTGTTTTTT
len: 15; v_gene: TRBV4-3; j_gene: TRBJ1-5; d_gene: TRBD1; abundance: many; CDR3aa: CASSLKNTGEQPQHF; CDR3nt: TGCGCCAGCAGCCTCAAGAATACAGGGGAACAGCCCCAGCATTTT
len: 15; v_gene: TRBV7-9; j_gene: TRBJ2-5; d_gene: TRBD1; abundance: -; CDR3aa: CASSLVEGGAETQYF; CDR3nt: TGTGCCAGCAGCTTAGTTGAAGGGGGCGCGGAGACCCAGTACTTC
len: 18; v_gene: TRBV7-8; j_gene: TRBJ2-7; d_gene: -; abundance: -; CDR3aa: CASSLNRPSTGITYEQYF; CDR3nt: TGTGCCAGCAGCTTAAACCGGCCTTCTACAGGGATAACCTACGAGCAGTACTTC
len: 13; v_gene: TRBV30; j_gene: TRBJ2-7; d_gene: -; abundance: -; CDR3aa: CAWILLSPYEQYF; CDR3nt: TGTGCCTGGATCCTGCTTAGCCCCTACGAGCAGTACTTC
len: 17; v_gene: TRBV23-1; j_gene: TRBJ2-7; d_gene: TRBD1; abundance: -; CDR3aa: CASSHPGQGTLSYEQYF; CDR3nt: TGCGCCAGCAGTCACCCGGGACAGGGTACGTTGTCCTACGAGCAGTACTTC
len: 15; v_gene: TRBV5-4; j_gene: TRBJ2-3; d_gene: TRBD2; abundance: -; CDR3aa: CASSFGGGARDTQYF; CDR3nt: TGTGCCAGCAGCTTTGGCGGGGGGGCCCGGGATACGCAGTATTTT
len: 14; v_gene: TRBV23-1; j_gene: TRBJ1-1; d_gene: -; abundance: -; CDR3aa: CASSHEAMNTEAFF; CDR3nt: TGCGCCAGCAGTCACGAGGCCATGAACACTGAAGCTTTCTTT
len: 14; v_gene: TRBV27; j_gene: TRBJ2-1; d_gene: TRBD1; abundance: -; CDR3aa: CASSLRRGYNEQFF; CDR3nt: TGTGCCAGCAGTTTACGCAGGGGGTACAATGAGCAGTTCTTC
len: 12; v_gene: TRBV9; j_gene: TRBJ1-5; d_gene: -; abundance: few; CDR3aa: CASSVGGQPQHF; CDR3nt: TGTGCCAGCAGCGTTGGGGGGCAGCCCCAGCATTTT
len: 14; v_gene: TRBV5-1; j_gene: TRBJ2-7; d_gene: TRBD1; abundance: -; CDR3aa: CASSIQGDSYEQYF; CDR3nt: TGCGCCAGCAGCATACAGGGGGACTCCTACGAGCAGTACTTC
len: 15; v_gene: TRBV11-1; j_gene: TRBJ2-6; d_gene: -; abundance: -; CDR3aa: CASSPSLSGANVLTF; CDR3nt: TGTGCCAGCAGCCCGAGCCTTTCTGGGGCCAACGTCCTGACTTTC
len: 17; v_gene: TRBV5-1; j_gene: TRBJ1-2; d_gene: TRBD1; abundance: -; CDR3aa: CASRPGTGEPARYGYTF; CDR3nt: TGCGCCAGCAGACCCGGGACAGGGGAGCCCGCTCGGTATGGCTACACCTTC
len: 17; v_gene: TRBV7-8; j_gene: TRBJ2-1; d_gene: -; abundance: few; CDR3aa: CASSWGVGVGPYNEQFF; CDR3nt: TGTGCCAGCAGCTGGGGTGTAGGGGTTGGCCCCTACAATGAGCAGTTCTTC
len: 16; v_gene: TRBV18; j_gene: TRBJ2-1; d_gene: -; abundance: few; CDR3aa: CASSPGERQSYNEQFF; CDR3nt: TGTGCCAGCTCACCGGGAGAGCGGCAGTCCTACAATGAGCAGTTCTTC
len: 11; v_gene: TRBV10-2; j_gene: TRBJ2-3; d_gene: -; abundance: few; CDR3aa: CASRDSLVQYF; CDR3nt: TGCGCCAGCCGGGACTCCCTGGTGCAGTATTTT